Following are 4 T cell receptor beta chains from one sample sequenced in a study of blood T cells in healthy people across ages. It was with a sample-barcoded 5' primer and a J-beta primer mix that a second PCR of roughly 6 to 12 cycles was run. MiXCR was run by TCRdb on the 5' RACE reads, yielding one entry per CDR3 protein. The sample has about 1.7 million distinct CDR3 sequences, approximately 30% seen once. What was sequenced was blood. Source of these receptors: a woman under 40 in good health.

This clonotype was recorded once. The CDR3 spells CASRYGGTNEKLFF. As DNA, the CDR3 is TGTGCCAGCAGATATGGCGGGACGAATGAAAAACTGTTTTTT. V usage is TRBV6-5 and J usage is TRBJ1-4; D possibly corresponds to TRBD1 (5 bases). Germline CDR1 is MNHEY and CDR2 is SVGAGI. Trimming took off 6 bases at V and 5 bases at J, with 13 bases between the two ends. This CDR3 comprises 14 residues.

This clonotype was detected only a few times. One end of the junction varies from germline; a read error may be responsible. The CDR3 spells CANSPTSGGRDEQFF. The CDR3, as DNA: TGTGCCAACAGTCCCACTAGCGGGGGGAGGGATGAGCAGTTCTTC. The chain has TRBV12-3 or TRBV12-4 and TRBJ2-1, with 12 nucleotides matching TRBD2. The CDR3 runs 15 residues.

The V gene is TRBV18, the J gene TRBJ2-5; D is perhaps TRBD1 or TRBD2 (6 bases each). The CDR3 contains 18 residues. The germline CDR1 and CDR2 sequences are KGHSH and LQKENI. Trimming shortened V by 3 bases and J by 3 bases, and 23 bases separated the two germline ends. CDR3 protein: CASSPQKPGGDTKETQYF. DNA for the CDR3: TGTGCCAGCTCACCTCAGAAGCCCGGGGGCGACACAAAAGAGACCCAGTACTTC.

This clonotype appeared many times. Written as DNA, the CDR3 is TGTGCCAGCAGCGTAGGCGGAGAATCAGATACGCAGTATTTT. Translating it yields CASSVGGESDTQYF. The chain links TRBV9 to TRBJ2-3; D is unresolved. From germline, CDR1 is SGDLS and CDR2 YYNGEE. The V end was cut by 0 bases, the J end by 4 bases, with 9 bases between. CDR3 length: 14 residues.